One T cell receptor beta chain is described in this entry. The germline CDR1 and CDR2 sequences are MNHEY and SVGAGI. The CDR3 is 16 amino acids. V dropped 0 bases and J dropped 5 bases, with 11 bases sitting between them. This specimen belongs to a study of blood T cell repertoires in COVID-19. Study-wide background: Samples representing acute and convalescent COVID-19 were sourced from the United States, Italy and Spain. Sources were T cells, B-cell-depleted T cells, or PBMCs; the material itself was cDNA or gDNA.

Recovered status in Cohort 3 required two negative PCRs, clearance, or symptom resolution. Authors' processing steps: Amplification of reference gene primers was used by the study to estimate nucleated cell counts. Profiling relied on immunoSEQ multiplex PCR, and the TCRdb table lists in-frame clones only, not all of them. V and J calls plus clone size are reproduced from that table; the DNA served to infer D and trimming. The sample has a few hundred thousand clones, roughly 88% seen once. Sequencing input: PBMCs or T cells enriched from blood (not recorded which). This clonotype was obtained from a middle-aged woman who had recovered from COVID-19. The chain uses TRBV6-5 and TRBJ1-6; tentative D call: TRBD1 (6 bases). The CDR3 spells CASSYSGAGDNSPLHF. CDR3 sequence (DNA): TGTGCCAGCAGTTACTCAGGGGCAGGGGATAATTCACCCCTCCACTTT.